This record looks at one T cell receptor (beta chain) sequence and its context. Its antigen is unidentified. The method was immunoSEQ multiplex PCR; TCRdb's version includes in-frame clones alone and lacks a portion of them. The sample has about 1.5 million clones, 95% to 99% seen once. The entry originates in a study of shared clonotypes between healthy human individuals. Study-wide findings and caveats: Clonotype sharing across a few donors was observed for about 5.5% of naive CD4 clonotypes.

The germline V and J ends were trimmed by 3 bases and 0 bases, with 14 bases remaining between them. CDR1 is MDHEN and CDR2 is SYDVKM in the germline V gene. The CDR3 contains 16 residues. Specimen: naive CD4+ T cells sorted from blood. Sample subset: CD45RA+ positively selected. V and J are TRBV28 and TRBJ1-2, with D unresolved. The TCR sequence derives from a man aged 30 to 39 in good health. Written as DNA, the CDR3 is TGTGCCAGCAGTTTGGAGGGAGCGAGTCCTAACTATGGCTACACCTTC. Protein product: CASSLEGASPNYGYTF.